This entry features one TCR beta chain sequence. CDR1 and CDR2 (germline): MNHEY, SVGAGI. The length of the CDR3 is 15 residues. The V and J ends lost 0 bases and 2 bases respectively, with 10 bases between them. The entry originates in a study of blood T cell repertoires in COVID-19. On the study more broadly: The United States, Italy and Spain were the sources of the acute and convalescent COVID-19 samples. From T cells, B-cell-depleted T cells, or PBMCs came the material, which was cDNA or gDNA.

Authors' methods: Amplification of reference gene primers provided the estimated nucleated cell counts. Measured with immunoSEQ multiplex PCR; TCRdb has only the in-frame clones, and not every one. Clone size and V and J calls were adopted from that table, with D and trimming inferred from the DNA. The sample lists over 35,000 clones, approximately 90% occurring once. This chain links TRBV6-5 with TRBJ1-2; D is unresolved. Sequencing was carried out using peripheral blood. This TCR was recovered from a man aged 45 to 65 with active COVID-19. Here the CDR3 DNA reads TGTGCCAGCAGTTACTCGTCGGGGAAAAACTATGGCTACACCTTC. Amino acid sequence: CASSYSSGKNYGYTF.